The 24 T cell receptor beta chains listed next were all sequenced from one sample in a study of T cell responses to AZD1222 COVID-19 vaccine. Sequenced by immunoSEQ multiplex PCR; TCRdb stores in-frame clones only, minus some. The repertoire includes approximately 100,000 clones, 70% to 90% of them detected once, and 2% to 2.5% sits in the top ten. The sample in question was peripheral blood, obtained 28 days after the second AZD1222 dose. These receptor sequences come from an adult who received the AZD1222 COVID-19 vaccine.

V and J are TRBV11-1 and TRBJ1-3, with D perhaps TRBD1 (6 bases). V lost 4 bases and J lost 4, with 14 bases in between. The length of the CDR3 is 15 residues. Germline loops: CDR1 SGHAT, CDR2 FQDESV (reference sequence). CDR3 residues: CASSYDRSGGNTIYF. The CDR3, as DNA: TGTGCCAGCAGCTACGACAGGTCGGGAGGAAACACCATATATTTT.

This clone came up once. This chain uses TRBV5-1 with TRBJ1-4; D is perhaps TRBD1 (5 bases). Germline values: CDR1 SGHRS, CDR2 YFSETQ. The CDR3 is made up of 21 amino acids. V was clipped by 5 bases and J by 0 bases, with 29 bases between them. In DNA, the CDR3 is TGCGCCAGCAGTTCCGGACGGGTGGACTCCTTACTGGGGGCAACTAATGAAAAACTGTTTTTT. It encodes CASSSGRVDSLLGATNEKLFF.

This clone has more than one count but fewer than ten. This CDR3 is CASSLTSSYNEQFF. CDR3 nucleotide sequence: TGTGCCAGCAGCTTGACTAGCTCCTACAATGAGCAGTTCTTC. The chain couples TRBV11-2 to TRBJ2-1; D is perhaps TRBD2 (6 bases). Trimming took off 3 bases at V and 0 bases at J, with 6 bases between the two ends. The germline V gene has CDR1 SGHAT and CDR2 FQNNGV. This CDR3 spans 14 amino acids.

The chain recombines TRBV7-2 with TRBJ1-2, with D perhaps matching TRBD1 (5 bases). V lost 0 bases and J 4 bases, leaving 12 bases between the germline ends. This CDR3 contains 15 residues. The germline gives CDR1 SGHTA, CDR2 FQGNSA. The CDR3 is CASSLAIMGGYGYTF. CDR3 in DNA: TGTGCCAGCAGCTTAGCCATCATGGGGGGCTATGGCTACACCTTC.

The sample holds one count of this clone. V usage is TRBV7-9 and J usage is TRBJ1-3, with 10 bases that match TRBD1. Germline V gene data show CDR1 as SEHNR and CDR2 as FQNEAQ (reference sequence). This CDR3 is 16 amino acids long. V dropped 7 bases and J dropped 2; count of bases not matched to a gene: 8. The CDR3 loop is CASIIRDRGAGNTIYF. In nucleotides, the CDR3 is TGTGCCAGCATCATTCGGGACAGGGGTGCTGGAAACACCATATATTTT.

This sequence joins TRBV2 and TRBJ1-6, with D perhaps TRBD1 (6 bases). The CDR3 covers 16 residues. Germline lookup yields CDR1 SNHLY and CDR2 FYNNEI. V was cut by 6 bases and J by 6 bases, with 18 bases left in between. The CDR3 DNA reads TGTGCCAGCAGGGGGGGCAGGCGCTATGGTAATTCACCCCTCCACTTT. Amino acid sequence: CASRGGRRYGNSPLHF.

The chain joins TRBV10-1 to TRBJ2-1; D gene uncertain. This CDR3 comprises 14 residues. CDR1 is WNHNN, CDR2 SYGVQD, per germline (reference sequence). V lost 8 bases and J 5 bases, leaving 16 bases between the germline ends. CDR3 bases: TGCGCCAGCTACCTACTTGACAAGCACAATGAGCAGTTCTTC. Protein: CASYLLDKHNEQFF.

This clone was seen a handful of times. The chain carries TRBV3-1 (or the pseudogene TRBV3-2) and TRBJ1-3; D gene uncertain. This CDR3 comprises 15 residues. CDR1 and CDR2 (germline): LGHDT, YNNKEL (reference sequence). Between the trimmed V and J ends, which lost 4 bases and 0 bases, there was a span of 10 bases. CDR3 residues: CASSRSSVSGNTIYF. The CDR3 region has the DNA TGTGCCAGCAGCCGCTCCAGTGTCTCTGGAAACACCATATATTTT.

J is TRBJ2-1 and V is TRBV28; 8 nucleotides agree with TRBD2. The CDR3 spans 15 residues. Unmatched junction bases numbered 8, after V lost 3 bases and J lost 7 bases. Germline lookup yields CDR1 MDHEN and CDR2 SYDVKM. In DNA form, the CDR3 reads TGTGCCAGCAGTTTCGACGCGGGAGGCTGGAATGAGCAGTTCTTC. Encoded protein: CASSFDAGGWNEQFF. Supplemented by reference TRBV28 and TRBJ2-1, the full variable domain reads DVKVTQSSRYLVKRTGEKVFLECVQDMDHENMFWYRQDPGLGLRLIYFSYDVKMKEKGDIPEGYSVSREKKERFSLILESASTNQTSMYLCASSFDAGGWNEQFFGPGTRLTVL.

In this sample, this clone turned up a few times. The genes are TRBV27 and TRBJ1-6; D gene unclear. Between the trimmed V and J ends, which lost 2 bases and 5 bases, there was a span of 10 bases. CDR1 and CDR2 from the germline V gene are MNHEY and SMNVEV (reference sequence). This CDR3 is 15 amino acids long. The CDR3 protein is CASSLTGINNSPLHF. The CDR3 DNA reads as TGTGCCAGCAGTTTAACCGGGATTAATAATTCACCCCTCCACTTT.

This clone was picked up one time. This chain joins TRBV6-5 and TRBJ1-1; possible D gene TRBD1, 5 bases. CDR1 and CDR2 (germline): MNHEY, SVGAGI. This CDR3 is 15 amino acids long. Trimming removed 5 bases from V and 1 base from J, with 14 bases in between. The CDR3 nucleotides are TGTGCCAGCAGTCCTCGCTGGGGGAAGAACACTGAAGCTTTCTTT. Translating it yields CASSPRWGKNTEAFF.

The chain recombines TRBV4-2 with TRBJ2-5, with D uncertain. The CDR3 covers 15 residues. The germline V gene encodes CDR1 LGHNA and CDR2 YNFKEQ. V was trimmed by 0 bases and J by 1 base, leaving 9 bases between them. The CDR3 protein is CASSQDYHSQETQYF. The CDR3 nucleotides read TGTGCCAGCAGCCAAGATTATCACAGCCAAGAGACCCAGTACTTC.

J is TRBJ1-2 and V is TRBV5-1; TRBD1 is a possible D gene (5 bases). The CDR3 runs to 14 residues. Trimming shortened V by 4 bases and J by 2 bases, and 12 bases separated the two germline ends. Germline CDR1 and CDR2: SGHRS and YFSETQ. The CDR3 DNA is TGCGCCAGCAGCCGGGACCGTTTGAACTATGGCTACACCTTC. Translation: CASSRDRLNYGYTF.

V is TRBV3-1 (or the pseudogene TRBV3-2) and J is TRBJ2-3; TRBD2 agrees at 10 bases. Per the germline V gene, CDR1 is LGHDT and CDR2 is YNNKEL (reference sequence). With V trimmed by 4 bases and J by 4 bases, 8 bases remained unmatched. The CDR3 totals 16 residues. Here the CDR3 DNA reads TGTGCCAGCAGCCGAGCCACACTAGCGGGATCAGATACGCAGTATTTT. Protein sequence: CASSRATLAGSDTQYF.

This chain uses TRBV2 with TRBJ2-1, with D possibly being TRBD1 or TRBD2 (5 bases each). Per germline, CDR1 SNHLY and CDR2 FYNNEI. This CDR3 comprises 14 residues. V lost 6 bases and J 9 bases, leaving 18 bases between the germline ends. CDR3 amino acids: CASRTFLGGSEQFF. As DNA, the CDR3 is TGTGCCAGCAGGACATTTCTTGGGGGTAGTGAGCAGTTCTTC.

The V and J genes are TRBV13 and TRBJ2-5; 13 positions agree with TRBD2. The V gene end was trimmed by 8 bases and the J gene end by 5 bases; junction bases not matched to a gene: 5. The CDR3 extends over 14 amino acids. Germline V CDR1 and CDR2: PRHDT, FYEKMQ (reference sequence). The CDR3 bases are TGTGCCAGCCTGACTAGCGGGAGGCGGGAGACCCAGTACTTC. It encodes CASLTSGRRETQYF.

In its sample, this clone was seen a few times. The chain employs TRBV7-3 and TRBJ2-1; a weak D match, TRBD2 (5 bases). V was cut by 1 base and J by 8 bases, with 15 bases left in between. This CDR3 has 15 amino acids. Germline loops: CDR1 SGHTA, CDR2 FQGTGA. The CDR3: CASSLKPSSQHEQFF. The CDR3 DNA is TGTGCCAGCAGCTTAAAGCCGTCTAGCCAGCATGAGCAGTTCTTC.

The chain has TRBV18 and TRBJ1-1; perhaps TRBD1 as D (6 bases). Germline values: CDR1 KGHSH, CDR2 LQKENI. The CDR3 consists of 15 residues. Trimming removed 2 bases from V and 3 bases from J, with 13 bases in between. This CDR3 is CASSPTDSYHTEAFF. The CDR3 DNA follows: TGTGCCAGCTCACCAACGGACAGTTATCACACTGAAGCTTTCTTT.

The chain employs TRBV19 and TRBJ2-5, with TRBD2 as a possible D gene (5 bases). This CDR3 has 14 amino acids. V dropped 3 bases and J dropped 5 bases, with 13 bases sitting between them. Germline V lookup: CDR1 LNHDA, CDR2 SQIVND (reference sequence). CDR3: CASSMTTRSETQYF. Written as DNA, the CDR3 is TGTGCCAGTAGTATGACTACCCGGAGCGAGACCCAGTACTTC. Using reference TRBV19 and TRBJ2-5 for the parts outside the CDR3, the full variable domain is DGGITQSPKYLFRKEGQNVTLSCEQNLNHDAMYWYRQDPGQGLRLIYYSQIVNDFQKGDIAEGYSVSREKKESFPLTVTSAQKNPTAFYLCASSMTTRSETQYFGPGTRLLVL.

This clone was found once. The chain joins TRBV28 to TRBJ1-2; no clear D. V was cut by 4 bases and J by 8 bases, with 11 bases left in between. The CDR3 extends over 12 amino acids. Germline-derived CDR1 and CDR2 are MDHEN and SYDVKM. The CDR3 DNA reads TGTGCCAGCAGTTCAGCCATGGGGGGCTACACCTTC. Translating it yields CASSSAMGGYTF.

V and J are TRBV3-1 (or the pseudogene TRBV3-2) and TRBJ2-1, with D perhaps matching TRBD1 (6 bases). Per germline, CDR1 LGHDT and CDR2 YNNKEL (reference sequence). The CDR3 extends over 16 amino acids. V shed 5 bases and J shed 8 bases, with 22 bases lying between them. CDR3: CASSSRQVLPSDEQFF. For the CDR3, the DNA is TGTGCCAGCAGCTCTCGACAGGTACTACCTAGTGATGAGCAGTTCTTC.

This sequence joins TRBV15 and TRBJ2-7, with 7 bases that match TRBD1. Germline lookup yields CDR1 LNHNV and CDR2 YYDKDF (reference sequence). The V gene end was trimmed by 10 bases and the J gene end by 2 bases; junction bases not matched to a gene: 20. The CDR3 runs to 17 residues. CDR3 nucleotides: TGTGCCAGCTTCGGACAGGAGCCACCTCTTGGGACCTACGAGCAGTACTTC. It translates to CASFGQEPPLGTYEQYF.

The chain recombines TRBV19 with TRBJ2-4; the D gene is possibly TRBD1 (5 bases). Germline V gene sequence: CDR1 LNHDA, CDR2 SQIVND (reference sequence). V dropped 1 base and J dropped 8 bases, with 15 bases sitting between them. This CDR3 spans 15 amino acids. CDR3 loop: CASSIGSNRRDIQYF. The CDR3 nucleotides are TGTGCCAGTAGTATAGGAAGTAACAGGCGTGACATTCAGTACTTC.

The chain links TRBV5-5 to TRBJ1-1; D perhaps matches TRBD1 (5 bases). This CDR3 region has 15 residues. CDR1 is SGHKS and CDR2 is YYEKEE in the germline V gene (reference sequence). V was shortened by 2 bases and J by 1 base, with 12 bases between the two germline ends. The CDR3 nucleotides are TGTGCCAGCAGCTTAAGCCCAGGGAGGAACACTGAAGCTTTCTTT. This encodes CASSLSPGRNTEAFF.